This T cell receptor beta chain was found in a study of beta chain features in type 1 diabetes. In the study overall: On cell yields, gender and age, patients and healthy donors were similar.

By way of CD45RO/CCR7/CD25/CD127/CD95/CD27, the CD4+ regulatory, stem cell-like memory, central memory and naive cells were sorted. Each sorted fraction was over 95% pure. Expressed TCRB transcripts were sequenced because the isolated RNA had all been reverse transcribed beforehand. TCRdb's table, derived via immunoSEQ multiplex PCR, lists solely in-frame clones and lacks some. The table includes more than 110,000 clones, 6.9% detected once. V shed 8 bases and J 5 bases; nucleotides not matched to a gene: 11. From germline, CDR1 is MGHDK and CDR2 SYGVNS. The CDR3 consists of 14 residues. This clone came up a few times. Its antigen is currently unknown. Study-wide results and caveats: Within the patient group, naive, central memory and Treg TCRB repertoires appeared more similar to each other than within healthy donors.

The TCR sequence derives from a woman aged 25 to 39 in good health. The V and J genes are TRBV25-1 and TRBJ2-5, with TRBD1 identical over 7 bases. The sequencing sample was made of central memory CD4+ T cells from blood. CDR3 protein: CASQNRGIRETQYF. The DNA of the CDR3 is TGTGCCAGCCAAAACAGGGGAATCCGCGAGACCCAGTACTTC.